A single sample gave rise to the 9 T cell receptor beta chains below, sequenced in a study of CD8+ T cells in alopecia areata. The sequencing template was cDNA reverse transcribed from extracted RNA. Repertoires were generated with immunoSEQ multiplex PCR, while TCRdb's copy carries only in-frame clones and drops some. The sample carries under 350,000 clones, nearly 60% recorded once. This sample's treatment: oral pan-JAK inhibitor, 5-10 mg twice daily. The sequences come from CD4+ T cells sorted from blood, collected at week 24, from a patient treated with tofacitinib. These receptors all stem from a human donor with alopecia areata.

The chain couples TRBV23-1 to TRBJ2-1; the D is unclear. TRBV23-1 is given ORF status, its function remaining uncertain. This CDR3 is built from 16 residues. V was clipped by 0 bases and J by 6 bases, with 15 bases between them. CDR3 loop: CASSQSWQVLCNEQFF. The CDR3 DNA follows: TGCGCCAGCAGTCAATCATGGCAGGTCTTGTGCAATGAGCAGTTCTTC.

The chain recombines TRBV5-1 with TRBJ1-4; D gene unclear. V lost 0 bases, J lost 8 bases, and 14 bases lay in between. From germline, CDR1 is SGHRS and CDR2 YFSETQ. The CDR3 has 15 amino acids. This chain's CDR3 is CASSLEGGPIEKLFF. CDR3 nucleotides: TGCGCCAGCAGCTTGGAAGGAGGACCCATAGAAAAACTGTTTTTT.

The genes are TRBV2 and TRBJ2-4; no definite D call. This CDR3 is built from 14 residues. Germline values: CDR1 SNHLY, CDR2 FYNNEI. Between the trimmed V and J ends, which lost 4 bases and 2 bases, there was a span of 9 bases. The CDR3 loop reads CASSGYGSKNIQYF. The CDR3 nucleotides read TGTGCCAGCAGTGGATATGGCTCCAAAAACATTCAGTACTTC. Combining the CDR3 with reference TRBV2 and TRBJ2-4 gives the whole variable domain EPEVTQTPSHQVTQMGQEVILRCVPISNHLYFYWYRQILGQKVEFLVSFYNNEISEKSEIFDDQFSVERPDGSNFTLKIRSTKLEDSAMYFCASSGYGSKNIQYFGAGTRLSVL.

The rearrangement joins TRBV7-9 to TRBJ1-1; TRBD1 agrees at 11 bases. The CDR3 is 14 residues long. From germline, CDR1 is SEHNR and CDR2 FQNEAQ (reference sequence). After removal of 5 bases from V and 3 bases from J, the junction contained 2 bases not matched to a gene. CDR3 sequence: CASSPDRGHTEAFF. As DNA, the CDR3 is TGTGCCAGCAGCCCGGACAGGGGGCACACTGAAGCTTTCTTT.

The chain is built from TRBV27 and TRBJ1-5; no reliable D call. Germline CDR1 MNHEY, CDR2 SMNVEV (reference sequence). Trimming stripped 4 bases from V and 1 base from J, with 5 bases between. The CDR3 spans 13 residues. CDR3 nucleotide sequence: TGTGCCAGCAGTTCAATAAGCAATCAGCCCCAGCATTTT. This codes for CASSSISNQPQHF.

The chain couples TRBV28 to TRBJ2-3; 9 nucleotides match TRBD1. CDR1 is MDHEN, CDR2 SYDVKM, per germline. The CDR3 contains 14 residues. V lost 6 bases to trimming and J lost 10 bases; unmatched junction nucleotides: 11. CDR3 bases: TGTGCCAGCAGCCCCGGGACAGGGCCTTATCCGCAGTATTTT. This gives the protein CASSPGTGPYPQYF.

The V call is TRBV6-5, the J call TRBJ1-6, with unresolved D. The germline CDR1 and CDR2 sequences are MNHEY and SVGAGI. V was pared by 11 bases and J by 0 bases, with 8 bases between. CDR3 length: 13 amino acids. CDR3: CACRSSYNSPLHF. CDR3 bases: TGTGCCTGTAGAAGCTCCTATAATTCACCCCTCCACTTT.

The sample holds a few counts of this clone. The rearrangement links TRBV20-1 to TRBJ1-2, with no clear D. This CDR3 has 11 amino acids. Germline V gives CDR1 DFQATT, CDR2 SNEGSKA (reference sequence). Trimming removed 6 bases from V and 5 bases from J, with 10 bases in between. CDR3 in DNA: TGCAGTGCCGCAGATTATTATGGCTACACCTTC. This gives the protein CSAADYYGYTF.

This clone was detected only a few times. This chain links TRBV29-1 with TRBJ2-7; 9 bases fit TRBD1. Germline values: CDR1 SQVTM, CDR2 ANQGSEA. The CDR3 runs to 14 residues. V lost 6 bases and J lost 2; bases outside the gene matches: 8. CDR3 nucleotides: TGCAGCGTGACCCCGGGACAGGGTGCCTACGAGCAGTACTTC. Its translation: CSVTPGQGAYEQYF.